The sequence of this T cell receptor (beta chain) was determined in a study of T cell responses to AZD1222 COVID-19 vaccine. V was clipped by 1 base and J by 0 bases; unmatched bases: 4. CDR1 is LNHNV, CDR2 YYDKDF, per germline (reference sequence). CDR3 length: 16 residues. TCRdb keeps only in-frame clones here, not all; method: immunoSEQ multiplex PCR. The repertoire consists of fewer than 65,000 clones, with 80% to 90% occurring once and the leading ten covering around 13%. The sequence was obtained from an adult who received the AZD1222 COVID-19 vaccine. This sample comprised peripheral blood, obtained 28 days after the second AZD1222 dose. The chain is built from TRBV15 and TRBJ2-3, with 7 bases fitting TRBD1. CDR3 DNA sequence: TGTGCCACCAGCAGAGTAGGGACAGTTAGCACAGATACGCAGTATTTT. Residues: CATSRVGTVSTDTQYF.